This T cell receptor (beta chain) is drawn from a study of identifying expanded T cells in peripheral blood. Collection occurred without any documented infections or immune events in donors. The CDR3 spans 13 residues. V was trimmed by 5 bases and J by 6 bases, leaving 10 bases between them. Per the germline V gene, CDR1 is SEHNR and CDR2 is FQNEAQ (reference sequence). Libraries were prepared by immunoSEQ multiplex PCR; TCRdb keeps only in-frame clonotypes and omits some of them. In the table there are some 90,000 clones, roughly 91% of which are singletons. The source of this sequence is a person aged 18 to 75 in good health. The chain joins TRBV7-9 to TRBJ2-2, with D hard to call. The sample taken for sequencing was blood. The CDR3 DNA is TGTGCCAGCAGCCGGAAAGCAGCCGGGGAGCTGTTTTTT. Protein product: CASSRKAAGELFF.